This T cell receptor beta chain is from a study of Ad26.COV2.S vaccination and SARS-CoV-2 variants. Overall study context: COV1001, an Ad26.COV2.S trial, supplied this vaccine-arm donor. Ad26.COV2.S, an intramuscular injection, was given once or twice 56 days apart.

The CDR3 runs to 12 residues. The germline V and J ends were trimmed by 6 bases and 0 bases, with 5 bases remaining between them. The germline V gene has CDR1 MGHDK and CDR2 SYGVNS. Measured with immunoSEQ multiplex PCR; TCRdb has only the in-frame clones, and not every one. Counted here are a few hundred thousand clones, 92% occurring once; the ten biggest clones make up over 1.5%. Treatment reported: some 20 received Ad26.COV2.S at low or high dose, single or two shots; several received placebo; per-sample allocation not given. Samples came from day 63 after the first vaccine or placebo injection. The receptor comes from a person aged 18 to 65 who received the Ad26.COV2.S COVID-19 vaccine or a placebo. The sample here was peripheral blood, taken in a trial of Ad26.COV2.S vaccine versus placebo. The J gene is TRBJ1-2, the V gene TRBV25-1; unclear D gene. In DNA, the CDR3 is TGTGCCAGCAGGGGAGCTAACTATGGCTACACCTTC. It codes for CASRGANYGYTF.